Below are 17 T cell receptor beta chains sequenced from a single sample in a study of blood T cell repertoires in COVID-19 (dated by TCRdb to 2020 to 2022). Library prep was done by the immunoSEQ multiplex PCR assay. Drawn from immuneACCESS, this table holds only the in-frame rearrangements with V and J called that TCRdb kept. Clones are partly lost; checked studies trace under half to an unresolved V gene and leave the rest unexplained. Counted in this sample were tens of thousands of clones; roughly 78% of them appeared once. Clones ranked in the top ten supply under 5.5% of the sample. Sequenced input: peripheral blood. The receptors were gathered from a woman in her sixties or seventies with acute or convalescent COVID-19.

The rearrangement uses TRBV19 and TRBJ1-2, with D possibly matching TRBD1 (5 bases). The V and J ends lost 7 bases and 2 bases respectively, with 17 bases between them. Germline CDR1 is LNHDA and CDR2 is SQIVND (reference sequence). There are 15 residues in the CDR3. This CDR3 reads CASNNDRTLNYGYTF. The CDR3 coding sequence is TGTGCCAGTAACAACGACAGAACACTAAACTATGGCTACACCTTC.

CDR3 DNA: TGCGCCAGCAGCTCTATTAACGGGGGGGCGACAGATACGCAGTATTTT. This sequence encodes CASSSINGGATDTQYF. The chain has TRBV5-1 and TRBJ2-3; 8 nucleotides line up with TRBD2. The CDR3 covers 16 residues. With 3 bases clipped from V and 3 bases from J, the junction kept 9 bases outside the gene matches. Germline V gene lookup returns CDR1 SGHRS and CDR2 YFSETQ.

The chain employs TRBV2 and TRBJ1-2; D gene uncertain. The ends were cut back, 1 base at V and 8 bases at J, with 8 bases in the middle. The CDR3 loop spans 12 amino acids. Germline V gene sequence: CDR1 SNHLY, CDR2 FYNNEI. The CDR3 protein is CASSEEVEGYTF. The CDR3 DNA is TGTGCCAGCAGTGAAGAAGTAGAGGGCTACACCTTC. Looking up the rest from reference TRBV2 and TRBJ1-2 gives the full variable domain: EPEVTQTPSHQVTQMGQEVILRCVPISNHLYFYWYRQILGQKVEFLVSFYNNEISEKSEIFDDQFSVERPDGSNFTLKIRSTKLEDSAMYFCASSEEVEGYTFGSGTRLTVV.

CDR3 nucleotides: TGTGCCAGCAGCCAAGGGACAGGGGATTTAAATGGCTACACCTTC. As protein: CASSQGTGDLNGYTF. The V and J genes are TRBV3-1 (or the pseudogene TRBV3-2) and TRBJ1-2; 9 bases agree with TRBD1. This CDR3 contains 15 residues. The V gene end was trimmed by 1 base and the J gene end by 6 bases; junction bases not matched to a gene: 6. Germline CDR1 and CDR2: LGHDT and YNNKEL (reference sequence).

The chain couples TRBV4-3 to TRBJ2-3, with 10 nucleotides matching TRBD1. The V gene end was trimmed by 1 base and the J gene end by 6 bases; junction bases not matched to a gene: 10. Per the germline V gene, CDR1 is LGHNA and CDR2 is YSLEER. This CDR3 has 17 amino acids. CDR3 sequence reads: CASSQVLPGQGTDTQYF. CDR3 DNA sequence: TGCGCCAGCAGCCAAGTCTTACCGGGACAGGGGACCGATACGCAGTATTTT.

This sequence joins TRBV24-1 and TRBJ1-1; D gene ambiguous. V was shortened by 7 bases and J by 1 base, with 6 bases between the two germline ends. Germline CDR1 and CDR2: KGHDR and SFDVKD. The CDR3 sequence is 12 residues long. CDR3 in amino acids: CATRSGNTEAFF. For the CDR3, the DNA is TGTGCCACCAGGTCCGGGAACACTGAAGCTTTCTTT.

The chain employs TRBV27 and TRBJ1-3; the match to TRBD1 covers 7 bases. The CDR3 length is 13 residues. The V gene's germline CDR1 is MNHEY and CDR2 SMNVEV (reference sequence). Losses at the gene ends were 6 bases for V and 4 bases for J; bases not matched to a gene: 3. CDR3 in amino acids: CASRRGPGNTIYF. The CDR3, as DNA: TGTGCCAGCAGAAGGGGGCCGGGAAACACCATATATTTT.

The chain carries TRBV6-2 or TRBV6-3 and TRBJ2-1; 9 positions match TRBD2. With V trimmed by 0 bases and J by 7 bases, 7 bases remained unmatched. CDR3 length: 16 amino acids. Germline values: CDR1 MNHEY, CDR2 SVGEGT. CDR3 amino acids: CASSYSSRGGRNEQFF. The CDR3 DNA sequence: TGTGCCAGCAGTTACTCCTCGCGGGGGGGGCGGAATGAGCAGTTCTTC.

The chain uses TRBV6-5 and TRBJ2-2; 8 bases are a match to TRBD2. The V segment lost 7 bases and the J segment 6 bases; nucleotides outside the gene matches: 7. CDR3 length: 14 amino acids. Germline V lookup: CDR1 MNHEY, CDR2 SVGAGI. CDR3 protein: CASIRGGAAGELFF. CDR3 nucleotides: TGTGCCAGCATCCGGGGGGGGGCTGCCGGGGAGCTGTTTTTT.

The J gene is TRBJ2-5, the V gene TRBV6-6, with 12 bases matching TRBD2. After removal of 2 bases from V and 5 bases from J, the junction contained 6 bases not matched to a gene. This CDR3 has 16 residues. From germline, CDR1 is MNHNY and CDR2 SVGAGI (reference sequence). CDR3 residues: CASSYAPGTSGETQYF. As DNA, the CDR3 is TGTGCCAGCAGTTACGCCCCCGGGACTAGCGGGGAGACCCAGTACTTC.

This chain links TRBV7-9 with TRBJ1-5, with 7 positions matching TRBD1. The CDR3 loop spans 16 amino acids. V trimming: 1 base; J trimming: 2 bases; junction bases outside the gene matches: 5. Germline V lookup: CDR1 SEHNR, CDR2 FQNEAQ (reference sequence). CDR3 region: CASSLEAGGGNQPQHF. The CDR3 DNA follows: TGTGCCAGCAGCTTAGAGGCAGGGGGTGGCAATCAGCCCCAGCATTTT.

The J gene is TRBJ2-3, the V gene TRBV5-4, with 14 bases fitting TRBD2. J gave up 2 bases and V 3 bases, and 8 bases lay outside the gene matches. Germline-derived CDR1 and CDR2 are SGHNT and YYREEE (reference sequence). The CDR3 is 18 residues long. CDR3 amino acids: CASSWGLAGDISTDTQYF. DNA for the CDR3: TGTGCCAGCAGCTGGGGACTAGCGGGGGATATTTCCACAGATACGCAGTATTTT.

V gene TRBV6-5 combines with J gene TRBJ1-1; D unresolved. The CDR3 has 15 amino acids. V lost 5 bases and J 1 base, leaving 14 bases between the germline ends. The germline V gene encodes CDR1 MNHEY and CDR2 SVGAGI. The CDR3 DNA follows: TGTGCCAGCAGTCCCGACAATTTGGGGAACACTGAAGCTTTCTTT. It yields the protein CASSPDNLGNTEAFF.

The CDR3 DNA is TGTGCCAGCTCACAGGGGTACCCCTACGAGCAGTACTTC. Protein: CASSQGYPYEQYF. V usage is TRBV18 and J usage is TRBJ2-7; perhaps TRBD1 as D (5 bases). Germline V gives CDR1 KGHSH, CDR2 LQKENI. This CDR3 comprises 13 residues. Trimming removed 4 bases from V and 2 bases from J, with 9 bases in between. Full variable domain (rest looked up from reference TRBV18 and TRBJ2-7): NAGVMQNPRHLVRRRGQEARLRCSPMKGHSHVYWYRQLPEEGLKFMVYLQKENIIDESGMPKERFSAEFPKEGPSILRIQQVVRGDSAAYFCASSQGYPYEQYFGPGTRLTVT.

J is TRBJ2-7 and V is TRBV7-2; the match to TRBD2 covers 8 bases. V gave up 1 base and J gave up 4 bases; unmatched junction bases: 9. This CDR3 spans 16 amino acids. Germline CDR1 reads SGHTA; CDR2 reads FQGNSA. The CDR3 bases are TGTGCCAGCAGCTTAGTCCGCGGGGGGCTCCGTTACGAGCAGTACTTC. This codes for CASSLVRGGLRYEQYF.

This chain uses TRBV18 with TRBJ2-5; 9 bases are shared with TRBD1. With 3 bases clipped from V and 1 base from J, the junction kept 9 bases outside the gene matches. The CDR3 has 17 amino acids. CDR1 and CDR2 (germline): KGHSH, LQKENI. In DNA, the CDR3 is TGTGCCAGCTCACCCCTACCGGGACAGGGAGGCCAAGAGACCCAGTACTTC. It translates to CASSPLPGQGGQETQYF.

V and J are TRBV9 and TRBJ1-2; no firm D call. The CDR3 contains 15 residues. Germline CDR1 reads SGDLS; CDR2 reads YYNGEE. Trimming took off 5 bases at V and 8 bases at J, with 22 bases between the two ends. The CDR3 DNA follows: TGTGCCAGCAGGCAGGATTACGTTAGAGTCGGCGGCTACACCTTC. It codes for CASRQDYVRVGGYTF.